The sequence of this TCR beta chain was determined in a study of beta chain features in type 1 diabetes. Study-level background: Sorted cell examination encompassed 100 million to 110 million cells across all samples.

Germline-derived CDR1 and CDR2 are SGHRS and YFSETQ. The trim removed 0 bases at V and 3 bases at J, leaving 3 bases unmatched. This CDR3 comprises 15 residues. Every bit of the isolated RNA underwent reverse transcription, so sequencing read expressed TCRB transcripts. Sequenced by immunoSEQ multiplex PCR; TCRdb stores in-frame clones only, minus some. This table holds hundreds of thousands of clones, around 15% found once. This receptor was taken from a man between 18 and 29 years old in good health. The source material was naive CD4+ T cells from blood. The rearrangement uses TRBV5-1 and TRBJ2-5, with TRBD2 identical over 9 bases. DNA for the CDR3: TGCGCCAGCAGCTTGGTACCTAGCGGGGAAGAGACCCAGTACTTC. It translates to CASSLVPSGEETQYF.